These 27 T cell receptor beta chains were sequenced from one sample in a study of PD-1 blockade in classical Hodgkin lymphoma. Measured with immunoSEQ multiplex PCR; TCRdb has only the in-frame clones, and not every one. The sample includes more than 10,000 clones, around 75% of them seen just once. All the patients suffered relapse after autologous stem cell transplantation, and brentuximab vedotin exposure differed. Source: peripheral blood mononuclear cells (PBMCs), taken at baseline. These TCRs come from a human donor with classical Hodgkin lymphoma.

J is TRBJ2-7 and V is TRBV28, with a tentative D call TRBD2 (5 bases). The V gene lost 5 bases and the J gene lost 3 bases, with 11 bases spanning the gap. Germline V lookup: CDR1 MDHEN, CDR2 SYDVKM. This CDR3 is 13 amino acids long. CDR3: CASSPGLGYEQYF. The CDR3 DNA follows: TGTGCCAGCAGTCCCGGACTGGGCTACGAGCAGTACTTC.

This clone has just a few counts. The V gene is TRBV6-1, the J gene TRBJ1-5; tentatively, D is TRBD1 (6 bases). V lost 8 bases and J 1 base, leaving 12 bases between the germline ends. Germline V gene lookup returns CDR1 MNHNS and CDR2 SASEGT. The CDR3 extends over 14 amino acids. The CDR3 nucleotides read TGTGCCAGCTCCGGGACAATCAGCAATCAGCCCCAGCATTTT. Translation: CASSGTISNQPQHF.

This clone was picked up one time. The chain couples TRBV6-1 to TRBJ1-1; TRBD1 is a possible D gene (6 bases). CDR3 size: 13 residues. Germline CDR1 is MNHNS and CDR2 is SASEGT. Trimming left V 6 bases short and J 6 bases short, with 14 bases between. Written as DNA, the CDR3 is TGTGCCAGCAGCAAAATACAGGGTCCTGAAGCTTTCTTT. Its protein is CASSKIQGPEAFF.

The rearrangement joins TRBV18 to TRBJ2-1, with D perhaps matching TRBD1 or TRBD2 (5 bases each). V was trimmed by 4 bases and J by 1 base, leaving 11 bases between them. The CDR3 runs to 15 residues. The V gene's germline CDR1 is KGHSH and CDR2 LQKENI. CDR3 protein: CASSRDLFSYNEQFF. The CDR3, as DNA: TGTGCCAGCTCACGGGACCTTTTTTCCTACAATGAGCAGTTCTTC.

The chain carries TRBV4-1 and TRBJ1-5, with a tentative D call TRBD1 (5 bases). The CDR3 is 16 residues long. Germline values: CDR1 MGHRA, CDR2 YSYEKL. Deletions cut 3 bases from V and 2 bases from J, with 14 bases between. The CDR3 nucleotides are TGCGCCAGCAGCCAGGGGGGACGTGGAGGCAATCAGCCCCAGCATTTT. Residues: CASSQGGRGGNQPQHF.

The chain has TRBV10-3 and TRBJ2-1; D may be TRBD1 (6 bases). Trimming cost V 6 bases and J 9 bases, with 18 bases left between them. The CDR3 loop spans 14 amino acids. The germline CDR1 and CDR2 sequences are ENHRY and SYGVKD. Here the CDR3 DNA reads TGTGCCATCAGGTCCAGAGCGACAGGCGGTGAGCAGTTCTTC. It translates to CAIRSRATGGEQFF.

In nucleotides, the CDR3 is TGTGCCAGCAGCTTAGTCGCTAGCGGGAGTTACGAGCAGTACTTC. Translated: CASSLVASGSYEQYF. The gene calls are TRBV7-9 and TRBJ2-7, with 10 bases fitting TRBD2. Germline CDR1 reads SEHNR; CDR2 reads FQNEAQ (reference sequence). CDR3 size: 15 residues. After removal of 1 base from V and 4 bases from J, the junction contained 4 bases not matched to a gene.

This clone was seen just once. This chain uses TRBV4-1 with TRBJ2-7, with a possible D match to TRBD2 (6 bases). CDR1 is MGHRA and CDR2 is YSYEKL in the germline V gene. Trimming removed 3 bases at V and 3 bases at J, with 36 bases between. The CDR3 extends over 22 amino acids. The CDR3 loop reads CASSQFDPFRDLIRPTNYEQYF. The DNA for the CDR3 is TGCGCCAGCAGCCAGTTCGACCCTTTCCGGGACTTGATCCGACCAACAAACTACGAGCAGTACTTC.

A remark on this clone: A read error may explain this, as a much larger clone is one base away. The chain's CDR3 is CVSSRDRGYQETQYF. CDR3 DNA: TGTGTCAGCAGCCGTGACAGGGGGTACCAAGAGACCCAGTACTTC. The chain is built from TRBV27 and TRBJ2-5, with 9 positions matching TRBD1. Per the germline V gene, CDR1 is MNHEY and CDR2 is SMNVEV (reference sequence). The CDR3 covers 15 residues.

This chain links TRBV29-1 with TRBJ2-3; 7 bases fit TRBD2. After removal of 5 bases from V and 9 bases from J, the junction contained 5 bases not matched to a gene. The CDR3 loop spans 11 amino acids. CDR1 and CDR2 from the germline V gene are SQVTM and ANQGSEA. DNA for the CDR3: TGCAGCGTTTTTGGGGGGGTCACGCAGTATTTT. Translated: CSVFGGVTQYF.

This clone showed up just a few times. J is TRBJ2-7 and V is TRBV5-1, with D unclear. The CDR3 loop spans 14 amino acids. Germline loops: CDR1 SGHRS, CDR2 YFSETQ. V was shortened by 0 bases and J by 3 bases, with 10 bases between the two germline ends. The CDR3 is CASSLDFLYYEQYF. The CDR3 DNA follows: TGCGCCAGCAGCTTGGACTTTCTCTACTACGAGCAGTACTTC.

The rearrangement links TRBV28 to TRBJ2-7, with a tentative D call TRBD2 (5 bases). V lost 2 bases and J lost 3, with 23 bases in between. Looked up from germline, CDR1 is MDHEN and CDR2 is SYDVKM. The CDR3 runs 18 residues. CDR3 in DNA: TGTGCCAGCAGTTTAAGGAAGTGGGCTGGCAGGACTTTCTACGAGCAGTACTTC. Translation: CASSLRKWAGRTFYEQYF. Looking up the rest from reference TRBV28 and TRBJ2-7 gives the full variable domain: DVKVTQSSRYLVKRTGEKVFLECVQDMDHENMFWYRQDPGLGLRLIYFSYDVKMKEKGDIPEGYSVSREKKERFSLILESASTNQTSMYLCASSLRKWAGRTFYEQYFGPGTRLTVT.

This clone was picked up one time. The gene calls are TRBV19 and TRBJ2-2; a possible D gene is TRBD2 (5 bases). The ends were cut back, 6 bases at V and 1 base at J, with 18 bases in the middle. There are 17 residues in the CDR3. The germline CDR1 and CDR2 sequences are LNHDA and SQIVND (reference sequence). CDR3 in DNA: TGTGCCAGTAGCCCGTTTGTAGGGAGAGGGAACACCGGGGAGCTGTTTTTT. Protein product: CASSPFVGRGNTGELFF.

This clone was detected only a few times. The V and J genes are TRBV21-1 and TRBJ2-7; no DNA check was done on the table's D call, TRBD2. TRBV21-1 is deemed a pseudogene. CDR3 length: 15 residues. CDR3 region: CASTKAEALLGLADF. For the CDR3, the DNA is TGTGCCAGCACCAAGGCCGAAGCCCTCCTCGGGTTAGCGGACTTC.

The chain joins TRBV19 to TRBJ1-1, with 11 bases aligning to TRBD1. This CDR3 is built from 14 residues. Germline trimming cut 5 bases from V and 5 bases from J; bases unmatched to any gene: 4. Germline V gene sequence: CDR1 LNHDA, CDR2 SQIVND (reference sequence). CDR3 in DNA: TGTGCCAGTAGTTCCGGGACAGGGGGTACTGAAGCTTTCTTT. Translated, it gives CASSSGTGGTEAFF.

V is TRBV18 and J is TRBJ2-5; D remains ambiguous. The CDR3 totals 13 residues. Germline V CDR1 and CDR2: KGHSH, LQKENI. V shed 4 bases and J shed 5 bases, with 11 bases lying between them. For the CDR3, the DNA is TGTGCCAGCTCACGAAACACCGGCGAGACCCAGTACTTC. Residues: CASSRNTGETQYF.

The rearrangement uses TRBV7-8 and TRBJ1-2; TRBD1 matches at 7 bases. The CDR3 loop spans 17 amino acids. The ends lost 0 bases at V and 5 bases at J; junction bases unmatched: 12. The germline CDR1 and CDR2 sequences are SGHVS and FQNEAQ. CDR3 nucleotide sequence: TGTGCCAGCAGCTTAGCCCAGGGGGGGGCCAGCTTGTATGGCTACACCTTC. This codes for CASSLAQGGASLYGYTF.

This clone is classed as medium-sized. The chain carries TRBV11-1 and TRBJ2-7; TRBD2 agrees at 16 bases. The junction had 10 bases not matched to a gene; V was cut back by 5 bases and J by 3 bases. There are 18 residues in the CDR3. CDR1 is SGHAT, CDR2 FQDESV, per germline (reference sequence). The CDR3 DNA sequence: TGTGCCAGCAGCCCCGGGACTAGCGGGAGGGCCGGATACTACGAGCAGTACTTC. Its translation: CASSPGTSGRAGYYEQYF.

CDR3 residues: CASSLAGGSYNEQFF. The CDR3 DNA is TGTGCCAGCAGTCTAGCGGGAGGCTCCTACAATGAGCAGTTCTTC. The V gene is TRBV28, the J gene TRBJ2-1; TRBD2 matches 11 bases. Germline CDR1 and CDR2: MDHEN and SYDVKM. Trimming at V came to 5 bases and at J to 0 bases, leaving 0 bases not matched to a gene. CDR3 length equals 15 residues.

CDR3 amino acids: CASSLVPLGEQYF. In nucleotides, the CDR3 is TGTGCCAGCAGTCTTGTCCCATTAGGCGAGCAGTACTTC. V gene TRBV6-1 combines with J gene TRBJ2-7; unclear D gene. The germline V and J ends were trimmed by 5 bases and 6 bases, with 14 bases remaining between them. CDR1 is MNHNS and CDR2 is SASEGT in the germline V gene. The CDR3 sequence is 13 residues long.

The CDR3 region is CASSLTRTGGYEQYF. As DNA, the CDR3 is TGCGCCAGCAGCCTAACACGGACAGGGGGGTACGAGCAGTACTTC. V usage is TRBV5-1 and J usage is TRBJ2-7; 10 bases agree with TRBD1. The germline V gene encodes CDR1 SGHRS and CDR2 YFSETQ. V was pared by 4 bases and J by 4 bases, with 8 bases of the junction left unmatched. This CDR3 has 15 residues. Together with reference TRBV5-1 and TRBJ2-7, the CDR3 gives the full variable domain: KAGVTQTPRYLIKTRGQQVTLSCSPISGHRSVSWYQQTPGQGLQFLFEYFSETQRNKGNFPGRFSGRQFSNSRSEMNVSTLELGDSALYLCASSLTRTGGYEQYFGPGTRLTVT.

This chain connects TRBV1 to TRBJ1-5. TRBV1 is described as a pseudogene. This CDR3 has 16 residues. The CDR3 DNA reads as TGCACCAGCAGCCAAGAAAGGGGGGAGTACAATCAGCCCCAGCATTTT. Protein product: CTSSQERGEYNQPQHF.

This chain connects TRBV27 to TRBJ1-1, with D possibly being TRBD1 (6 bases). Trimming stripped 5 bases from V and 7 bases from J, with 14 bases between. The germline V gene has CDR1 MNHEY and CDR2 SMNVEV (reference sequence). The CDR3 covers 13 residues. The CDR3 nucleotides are TGTGCCAGCAGTCTGAGGGGGGGACGTGAAGCTTTCTTT. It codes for CASSLRGGREAFF.

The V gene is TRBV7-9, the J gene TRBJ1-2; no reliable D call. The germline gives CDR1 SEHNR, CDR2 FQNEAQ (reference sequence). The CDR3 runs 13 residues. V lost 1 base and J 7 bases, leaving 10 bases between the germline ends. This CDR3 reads CASSLGRDGGYTF. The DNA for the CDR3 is TGTGCCAGCAGCTTAGGCCGGGATGGTGGCTACACCTTC.

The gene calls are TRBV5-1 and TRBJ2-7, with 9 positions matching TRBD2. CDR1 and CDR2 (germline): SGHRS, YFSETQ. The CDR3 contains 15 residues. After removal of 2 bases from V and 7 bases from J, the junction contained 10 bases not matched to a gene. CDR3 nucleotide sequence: TGCGCCAGCAGCTTAGTGGCGGGGGGGGTTGGAGAGCAGTACTTC. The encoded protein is CASSLVAGGVGEQYF.

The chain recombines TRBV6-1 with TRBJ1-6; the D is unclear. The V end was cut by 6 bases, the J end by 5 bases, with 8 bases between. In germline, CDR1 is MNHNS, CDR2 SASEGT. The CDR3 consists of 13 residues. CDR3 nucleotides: TGTGCCAGCAGAATGTATGATAATTCACCCCTCCACTTT. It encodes CASRMYDNSPLHF.

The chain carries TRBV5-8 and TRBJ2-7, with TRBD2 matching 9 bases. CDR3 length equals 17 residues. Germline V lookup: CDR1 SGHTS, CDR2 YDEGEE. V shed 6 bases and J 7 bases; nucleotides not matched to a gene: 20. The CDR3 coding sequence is TGTGCCAGCATCCACGGACCGGGCGGGAGGGCCGCGGGGGAGCAGTACTTC. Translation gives CASIHGPGGRAAGEQYF.